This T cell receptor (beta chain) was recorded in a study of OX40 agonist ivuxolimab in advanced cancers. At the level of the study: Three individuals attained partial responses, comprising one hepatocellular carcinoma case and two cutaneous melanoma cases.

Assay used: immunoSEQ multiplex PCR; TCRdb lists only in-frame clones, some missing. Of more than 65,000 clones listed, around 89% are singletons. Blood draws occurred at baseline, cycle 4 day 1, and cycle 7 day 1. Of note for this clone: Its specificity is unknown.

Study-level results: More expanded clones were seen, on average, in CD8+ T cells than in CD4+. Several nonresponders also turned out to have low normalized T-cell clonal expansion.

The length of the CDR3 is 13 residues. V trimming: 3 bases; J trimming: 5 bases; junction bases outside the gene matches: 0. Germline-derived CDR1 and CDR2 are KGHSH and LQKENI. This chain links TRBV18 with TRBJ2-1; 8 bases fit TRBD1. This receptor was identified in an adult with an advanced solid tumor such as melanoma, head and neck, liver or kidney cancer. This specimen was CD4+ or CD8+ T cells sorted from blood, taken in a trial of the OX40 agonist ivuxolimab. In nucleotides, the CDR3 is TGTGCCAGCTCACCGGGACAGGACAATGAGCAGTTCTTC. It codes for CASSPGQDNEQFF.